The clone carrying this TCR beta chain was seen a few times. Its antigen is not identified. This CDR3 has 13 residues. Trimming removed 6 bases from V and 7 bases from J; junction bases left unmatched: 5. The germline V gene has CDR1 ENHRY and CDR2 SYGVKD. These data come from a study of beta chain features in type 1 diabetes. CD45RO/CCR7/CD25/CD127/CD95/CD27 sorting isolated CD4+ naive, central memory, regulatory and stem cell-like memory cells. The investigators reverse transcribed all of the isolated RNA, so they sequenced expressed TCRB transcripts. Sequenced by immunoSEQ multiplex PCR; TCRdb stores in-frame clones only, minus some. This table has about 160,000 clones, more than 60% appearing once. Notes on the study in general: Sequencing from cDNA could over-represent high-TCR-expressing cells. A pattern of fewer insertions and more deletions at VDJ junctions was seen in type 1 diabetes patients. Moderate but significant shortening of TCRB CDR3s was recorded in all four CD4+ subsets from Type 1 diabetes patients.

Sample: naive CD4+ T cells from blood. The sequence came from a man aged 30-40 years with type 1 diabetes. The J gene is TRBJ2-2, the V gene TRBV10-3, with 7 bases that match TRBD1. The CDR3 region is CAISRQGSGELFF. CDR3 nucleotides: TGTGCCATCAGCAGACAGGGAAGCGGGGAGCTGTTTTTT.